The next 20 T cell receptor beta chains were all read from a single sample in a study of shared clonotypes between healthy human individuals. This table comes from immunoSEQ multiplex PCR, and its TCRdb copy is limited to in-frame clones, with some not included. The table records about 490,000 clones, roughly 85% of them present only once. Material: PBMCs. The source of these receptors is a woman aged 40-49 years in good health. Some clones in this sample may be carry-over from other donors' samples.

This clone was seen only a few times. This sequence joins TRBV10-3 and TRBJ1-2; no reliable D call. The ends were cut back, 6 bases at V and 3 bases at J, with 11 bases in the middle. From germline, CDR1 is ENHRY and CDR2 SYGVKD. The CDR3 loop spans 13 amino acids. In DNA form, the CDR3 reads TGTGCCATCAGGGGCTCGACGGACTATGGCTACACCTTC. Translating it yields CAIRGSTDYGYTF.

This chain uses TRBV18 with TRBJ1-4, with a tentative D call TRBD1 (5 bases). V gave up 3 bases and J gave up 5 bases, with 10 bases separating them. This CDR3 spans 14 amino acids. Per the germline V gene, CDR1 is KGHSH and CDR2 is LQKENI. The CDR3 loop reads CASSPDWGNEKLFF. CDR3 nucleotides: TGTGCCAGCTCACCTGACTGGGGGAATGAAAAACTGTTTTTT.

The V gene is TRBV6-5, the J gene TRBJ2-7; D tentatively reads TRBD1 or TRBD2 (5 bases each). This CDR3 has 14 residues. Germline values: CDR1 MNHEY, CDR2 SVGAGI. With 6 bases removed from V and 4 bases from J, the gap between germline ends came to 16 bases. The DNA for the CDR3 is TGTGCCAGCAGATATCCGGGACCGCCTTACGAGCAGTACTTC. The encoded protein is CASRYPGPPYEQYF.

With respect to this clone: Germline is not matched at one junction end, which may reflect a read error. Other DNA sequences from this sample encode an identical CDR3 as well. The chain combines TRBV6-6 with TRBJ2-7; 7 bases are a match to TRBD2. There are 14 residues in the CDR3. Per the germline V gene, CDR1 is MNHNY and CDR2 is SVGAGI (reference sequence). Here the CDR3 DNA reads TGTGCCAGCAGTCTGGGTGGGAGGGCCGACGAACAGTACTTC. Its protein product is CASSLGGRADEQYF.

The gene calls are TRBV7-3 and TRBJ2-1, with D uncertain. Germline V CDR1 and CDR2: SGHTA, FQGTGA. This CDR3 is 14 amino acids long. Deletions cut 5 bases from V and 9 bases from J, with 17 bases between. DNA of the CDR3: TGTGCCAGCAGCCCTAGGTTCCCGTCTGGTGAGCAGTTCTTC. Its protein is CASSPRFPSGEQFF.

This clone was seen only once. The rearrangement joins TRBV27 to TRBJ2-3; 7 bases map to TRBD2. Germline CDR1 is MNHEY and CDR2 is SMNVEV (reference sequence). CDR3 length: 13 residues. J gave up 5 bases and V 10 bases, and 9 bases lay outside the gene matches. As DNA, the CDR3 is TGTGCCACCAACGGTTGGGGGGGAGATACGCAGTATTTT. Protein sequence: CATNGWGGDTQYF.

The genes are TRBV27 and TRBJ2-5, with D uncertain. The CDR3 covers 13 residues. V dropped 1 base and J dropped 5 bases, with 8 bases sitting between them. The germline gives CDR1 MNHEY, CDR2 SMNVEV (reference sequence). The CDR3 protein is CASSLYGWETQYF. The CDR3 DNA follows: TGTGCCAGCAGTTTATATGGTTGGGAGACCCAGTACTTC.

This clone was detected a few times. The chain links TRBV11-2 to TRBJ1-1, with D uncertain. Germline CDR1 and CDR2: SGHAT and FQNNGV. The CDR3 is 13 amino acids. Trimming left V 2 bases short and J 4 bases short, with 8 bases between. The CDR3 spells CASSLQLSTEAFF. The CDR3 nucleotides read TGTGCCAGCAGCTTACAATTGAGCACTGAAGCTTTCTTT. The full variable domain, rest sourced from reference TRBV11-2 and TRBJ1-1, is EAGVAQSPRYKIIEKRQSVAFWCNPISGHATLYWYQQILGQGPKLLIQFQNNGVVDDSQLPKDRFSAERLKGVDSTLKIQPAKLEDSAVYLCASSLQLSTEAFFGQGTRLTVV.

The V gene is TRBV10-3, the J gene TRBJ2-7; 7 nucleotides align to TRBD2. Per the germline V gene, CDR1 is ENHRY and CDR2 is SYGVKD. CDR3 length: 14 amino acids. V shed 11 bases and J 5 bases; nucleotides not matched to a gene: 15. The CDR3 protein is CAVNPGGLSDEQYF. The CDR3 region has the DNA TGTGCCGTAAACCCGGGGGGTCTATCCGACGAGCAGTACTTC.

This clone was detected once. J is TRBJ2-7 and V is TRBV7-8; 7 positions agree with TRBD2. The CDR3 loop spans 17 amino acids. After removal of 0 bases from V and 0 bases from J, the junction contained 8 bases not matched to a gene. The germline CDR1 and CDR2 sequences are SGHVS and FQNEAQ. CDR3 protein: CASSLAPLREDSYEQYF. The CDR3 DNA reads as TGTGCCAGCAGCTTAGCGCCCCTTCGGGAGGACTCCTACGAGCAGTACTTC.

This clone has at least ten counts. This chain joins TRBV7-9 and TRBJ2-4; D gene uncertain. CDR3 length equals 14 residues. V dropped 2 bases and J dropped 1 base, with 6 bases sitting between them. Germline CDR1 SEHNR, CDR2 FQNEAQ (reference sequence). The CDR3 here is CASSLTAAKNIQYF. The CDR3 bases are TGTGCCAGCAGCTTAACGGCGGCCAAAAACATTCAGTACTTC.

The J gene is TRBJ2-7, the V gene TRBV7-2, with 7 nucleotides matching TRBD2. In germline, CDR1 is SGHTA, CDR2 FQGNSA. The ends lost 4 bases at V and 3 bases at J; junction bases unmatched: 3. This CDR3 contains 13 residues. Written as DNA, the CDR3 is TGTGCCAGCAGCTCTAGCGGATTCTACGAGCAGTACTTC. Translated: CASSSSGFYEQYF.

This clone was seen a single time. The chain joins TRBV5-8 to TRBJ2-2, with 12 bases matching TRBD2. The CDR3 runs 19 residues. From germline, CDR1 is SGHTS and CDR2 YDEGEE. The trim removed 4 bases at V and 4 bases at J, leaving 14 bases unmatched. CDR3 DNA sequence: TGTGCCAGCAGCCCCTCTTGGGCTAGCGGGAGGGCGGTCACCGGGGAGCTGTTTTTT. Its translation: CASSPSWASGRAVTGELFF.

This clone was seen many times. The same CDR3 arises from other DNA sequences in this sample as well. The rearrangement joins TRBV29-1 to TRBJ1-1; D ambiguous. V shed 4 bases and J shed 4 bases, with 10 bases lying between them. The CDR3 contains 12 residues. Germline-derived CDR1 and CDR2 are SQVTM and ANQGSEA. This CDR3 is CSVGFGRTEAFF. The CDR3 DNA follows: TGCAGCGTTGGTTTCGGCCGCACTGAAGCTTTCTTT.

This clone showed up just a few times. The chain joins TRBV6-4 to TRBJ2-1, with D maybe TRBD2 (6 bases). The CDR3 runs 14 residues. Germline-derived CDR1 and CDR2 are MRHNA and SNTAGT. V was trimmed by 4 bases and J by 6 bases, leaving 13 bases between them. This CDR3 is CASSAGDGGNEQFF. CDR3 coding DNA: TGTGCCAGCAGTGCCGGGGACGGGGGCAATGAGCAGTTCTTC.

The chain couples TRBV4-2 to TRBJ1-4, with a weak D call TRBD1 (5 bases). CDR1 and CDR2 (germline): LGHNA, YNFKEQ. This CDR3 is 17 amino acids long. The germline V and J ends were trimmed by 0 bases and 7 bases, with 18 bases remaining between them. CDR3 in amino acids: CASSQDRAGPGSEKLFF. The CDR3 DNA sequence: TGTGCCAGCAGCCAAGATCGGGCGGGACCGGGGAGTGAAAAACTGTTTTTT.

This chain connects TRBV2 to TRBJ2-5; no clear D gene. V dropped 6 bases and J dropped 7 bases, with 9 bases sitting between them. CDR3 length equals 11 residues. Looked up from germline, CDR1 is SNHLY and CDR2 is FYNNEI. DNA of the CDR3: TGTGCCAGCAGGTTAGACTTGACCCAGTACTTC. It is translated as CASRLDLTQYF. Based on the CDR3 plus reference TRBV2 and TRBJ2-5, the full variable domain is EPEVTQTPSHQVTQMGQEVILRCVPISNHLYFYWYRQILGQKVEFLVSFYNNEISEKSEIFDDQFSVERPDGSNFTLKIRSTKLEDSAMYFCASRLDLTQYFGPGTRLLVL.

V is TRBV27 and J is TRBJ1-5; a weak D match, TRBD1 (5 bases). Germline values: CDR1 MNHEY, CDR2 SMNVEV (reference sequence). Deletions cut 4 bases from V and 0 bases from J, with 13 bases between. The CDR3 totals 16 residues. Here the CDR3 reads CASSYTRDYSNQPQHF. The CDR3 DNA reads TGTGCCAGCAGTTATACCAGGGACTATAGCAATCAGCCCCAGCATTTT.

CDR3 loop: CASSLVGRSPGDEQYF. As DNA, the CDR3 is TGTGCCAGCAGCTTAGTGGGGCGGTCCCCTGGGGACGAGCAGTACTTC. The gene calls are TRBV7-9 and TRBJ2-7, with D possibly matching TRBD1 (5 bases). With 1 base removed from V and 5 bases from J, the gap between germline ends came to 18 bases. CDR3 size: 16 residues. CDR1 and CDR2 (germline): SEHNR, FQNEAQ (reference sequence). The variable domain in full, with the rest retrieved from reference TRBV7-9 and TRBJ2-7, is DTGVSQNPRHKITKRGQNVTFRCDPISEHNRLYWYRQTLGQGPEFLTYFQNEAQLEKSRLLSDRFSAERPKGSFSTLEIQRTEQGDSAMYLCASSLVGRSPGDEQYFGPGTRLTVT.

V gene TRBV19 combines with J gene TRBJ2-5; D may be TRBD1 or TRBD2 (6 bases each). V was trimmed by 1 base and J by 0 bases, leaving 12 bases between them. Germline V lookup: CDR1 LNHDA, CDR2 SQIVND (reference sequence). The CDR3 is 16 residues long. The CDR3 sequence: CASSIGGAQYQETQYF. As DNA, the CDR3 is TGTGCCAGTAGTATAGGGGGGGCCCAGTACCAAGAGACCCAGTACTTC. Using reference TRBV19 and TRBJ2-5 for the parts outside the CDR3, the full variable domain is DGGITQSPKYLFRKEGQNVTLSCEQNLNHDAMYWYRQDPGQGLRLIYYSQIVNDFQKGDIAEGYSVSREKKESFPLTVTSAQKNPTAFYLCASSIGGAQYQETQYFGPGTRLLVL.